This T cell receptor (beta chain) was observed in a study of blood T cell repertoires in COVID-19. The V and J ends lost 0 bases and 2 bases, in that order; junction bases with no gene match: 1. From germline, CDR1 is GTSNPN and CDR2 SVGIG (reference sequence). This CDR3 region has 13 residues. Recruitment covered under 25 US areas and drew participants whose ages spanned roughly 18 to 100 years. Donors in Cohort 3 who had recovered were those with two negative PCRs, healthcare professional clearance, or resolution of their symptoms. The data were produced by immunoSEQ multiplex PCR, yet TCRdb's version contains in-frame clones alone and is incomplete. The table includes 200,000 or so clones, 65% to 85% detected once.

This chain uses TRBV30 with TRBJ2-7, with TRBD2 matching over 7 bases. The sequence derives from a man aged 40-55 years who had recovered from COVID-19. Sequences were obtained from PBMCs or T cells enriched from blood (not recorded which). CDR3 DNA: TGTGCCTGGAGTGTAGCGGGGCCCTACGAGCAGTACTTC. Translation: CAWSVAGPYEQYF.